These 15 T cell receptor beta chains were all obtained from the same sample, sequenced in a study of CD8+ T cells in alopecia areata. As to treatment: oral pan-JAK inhibitor, 5-10 mg twice daily. Following RNA extraction, reverse transcription yielded cDNA that acted as the sequencing template. The assay was immunoSEQ multiplex PCR, and TCRdb's table has in-frame clones only and misses some. The sample holds roughly 120,000 clones, more than 45% seen once. Sequenced here: CD4+ T cells sorted from blood, sampled at week 4, from a patient treated with tofacitinib. All receptors derive from a human donor with alopecia areata.

This clone was found once. V and J are TRBV5-1 and TRBJ2-7, with D perhaps matching TRBD1 (7 bases). The germline CDR1 and CDR2 sequences are SGHRS and YFSETQ. The V and J ends lost 0 bases and 5 bases respectively, with 15 bases between them. This CDR3 comprises 15 residues. The CDR3 DNA is TGCGCCAGCAGCTTGGCCCTCGGCAGGGGGGACGAGCAGTACTTC. This codes for CASSLALGRGDEQYF.

The chain has TRBV15 and TRBJ1-2, with D tentatively TRBD1 (6 bases). V was pared by 0 bases and J by 8 bases, with 10 bases between. CDR3 length: 13 amino acids. CDR1 and CDR2 (germline): LNHNV, YYDKDF (reference sequence). The DNA of the CDR3 is TGTGCCACCAGCAGAGACCCGACAGGAGGCTACACCTTC. It encodes CATSRDPTGGYTF.

This sequence joins TRBV29-1 and TRBJ2-1; D unclear. The germline V and J ends were trimmed by 2 bases and 4 bases, with 12 bases remaining between them. The CDR3 extends over 14 amino acids. CDR1 is SQVTM and CDR2 is ANQGSEA in the germline V gene. The DNA of the CDR3 is TGCAGCGTTGAAAATCCAGTTTTATACAATGAGCAGTTCTTC. The encoded protein is CSVENPVLYNEQFF.

This clone was counted only a few times. The V call is TRBV5-1, the J call TRBJ2-3; 8 bases agree with TRBD1. This CDR3 has 16 residues. With V trimmed by 3 bases and J by 3 bases, 9 bases remained unmatched. Germline V gene data show CDR1 as SGHRS and CDR2 as YFSETQ. The CDR3 reads CASSSLQGAGTDTQYF. The CDR3 coding sequence is TGCGCCAGCAGCTCGCTGCAGGGGGCTGGGACAGATACGCAGTATTTT.

The gene calls are TRBV29-1 and TRBJ2-2; no reliable D call. CDR1 is SQVTM and CDR2 is ANQGSEA in the germline V gene. Trimming took off 7 bases at V and 0 bases at J, with 6 bases between the two ends. CDR3 size: 12 residues. Here the CDR3 reads CSGLANTGELFF. CDR3 nucleotide sequence: TGCAGCGGGCTAGCGAACACCGGGGAGCTGTTTTTT.

The rearrangement uses TRBV29-1 and TRBJ2-7; D may be TRBD2 (6 bases). Germline lookup yields CDR1 SQVTM and CDR2 ANQGSEA. The CDR3 contains 13 residues. V was cut by 6 bases and J by 2 bases, with 14 bases left in between. CDR3 DNA sequence: TGCAGCGTGGGGGGACGGACCACCTACGAGCAGTACTTC. Translation gives CSVGGRTTYEQYF.

The rearrangement joins TRBV5-1 to TRBJ2-2; D is perhaps TRBD2 (5 bases). The CDR3 loop spans 17 amino acids. V lost 4 bases to trimming and J lost 0 bases, with 16 bases between them. In germline, CDR1 is SGHRS, CDR2 YFSETQ. This CDR3 is CASSTSTGGSNTGELFF. Written as DNA, the CDR3 is TGCGCCAGCAGCACCTCCACGGGCGGGTCGAACACCGGGGAGCTGTTTTTT.

This clone was observed a single time. CDR3 DNA sequence: TGTGCCGGGGGGGCCGGGGGCACAGATACGCAGTATTTT. This encodes CAGGAGGTDTQYF. The V and J genes are TRBV5-4 and TRBJ2-3, with a weak D call TRBD2 (7 bases). Per the germline V gene, CDR1 is SGHNT and CDR2 is YYREEE (reference sequence). The CDR3 loop spans 13 amino acids. V gave up 10 bases and J gave up 1 base, with 13 bases separating them. The whole variable domain, filled in from reference TRBV5-4 and TRBJ2-3, reads ETGVTQSPTHLIKTRGQQVTLRCSSQSGHNTVSWYQQALGQGPQFIFQYYREEENGRGNFPPRFSGLQFPNYSSELNVNALELDDSALYLCAGGAGGTDTQYFGPGTRLTVL.

CDR3 nucleotide sequence: TGTGCCAGCAAGTCAGCTCCCAACAGGGCGGAGACCCAGTACTTC. This gives the protein CASKSAPNRAETQYF. V and J are TRBV7-2 and TRBJ2-5, with D possibly matching TRBD1 (6 bases). V dropped 7 bases and J dropped 5 bases, with 20 bases sitting between them. The CDR3 length is 15 residues. Germline-derived CDR1 and CDR2 are SGHTA and FQGNSA.

In its sample, this clone was seen a few times. The chain carries TRBV30 and TRBJ2-3; a possible D gene is TRBD2 (6 bases). Looked up from germline, CDR1 is GTSNPN and CDR2 is SVGIG (reference sequence). The CDR3 length is 15 residues. The germline V and J ends were trimmed by 3 bases and 1 base, with 14 bases remaining between them. The CDR3 loop reads CAWRPRAGRTDTQYF. In nucleotides, the CDR3 is TGTGCCTGGAGGCCACGGGCGGGGCGCACAGATACGCAGTATTTT. Based on the CDR3 plus reference TRBV30 and TRBJ2-3, the full variable domain is SQTIHQWPATLVQPVGSPLSLECTVEGTSNPNLYWYRQAAGRGLQLLFYSVGIGQISSEVPQNLSASRPQDRQFILSSKKLLLSDSGFYLCAWRPRAGRTDTQYFGPGTRLTVL.

The chain joins TRBV23-1 to TRBJ2-5, with TRBD1 matching over 7 bases. TRBV23-1 counts as an open reading frame of uncertain function. Trimming cost V 4 bases and J 2 bases; bases outside gene matches: 4. This CDR3 comprises 14 residues. In DNA, the CDR3 is TGCGCCAGCAGTCTAGTGACAGGGCAAGAGACCCAGTACTTC. It yields the protein CASSLVTGQETQYF.

This clone appeared a few times. The CDR3 loop is CASSLAALSQETQYF. As DNA, the CDR3 is TGTGCCAGCAGCTTAGCGGCGCTATCCCAAGAGACCCAGTACTTC. The chain has TRBV7-9 and TRBJ2-5; D gene unclear. The ends were cut back, 0 bases at V and 1 base at J, with 9 bases in the middle. This CDR3 contains 15 residues. Per the germline V gene, CDR1 is SEHNR and CDR2 is FQNEAQ (reference sequence). Looking up the rest from reference TRBV7-9 and TRBJ2-5 gives the full variable domain: DTGVSQNPRHKITKRGQNVTFRCDPISEHNRLYWYRQTLGQGPEFLTYFQNEAQLEKSRLLSDRFSAERPKGSFSTLEIQRTEQGDSAMYLCASSLAALSQETQYFGPGTRLLVL.

The V and J genes are TRBV18 and TRBJ2-5, with 7 bases aligning to TRBD1. CDR1 is KGHSH, CDR2 LQKENI, per germline. V was clipped by 5 bases and J by 1 base; unmatched bases: 7. The CDR3 is 15 amino acids. CDR3 amino acids: CASSRGGPSQETQYF. As DNA, the CDR3 is TGTGCCAGCTCAAGAGGGGGCCCCAGCCAAGAGACCCAGTACTTC.

This clone turned up a few times. The rearrangement joins TRBV7-9 to TRBJ1-4; possibly TRBD1 for D (5 bases). The CDR3 length is 15 residues. Looked up from germline, CDR1 is SEHNR and CDR2 is FQNEAQ (reference sequence). V was pared by 4 bases and J by 4 bases, with 13 bases between. In nucleotides, the CDR3 is TGTGCCAGCAGCTCACGGCGGGGGAGTAATGAAAAACTGTTTTTT. Translating gives CASSSRRGSNEKLFF.

The gene calls are TRBV30 and TRBJ2-1; no clear D gene. The CDR3 has 14 amino acids. Germline V lookup: CDR1 GTSNPN, CDR2 SVGIG (reference sequence). The germline V and J ends were trimmed by 1 base and 6 bases, with 13 bases remaining between them. The CDR3 DNA sequence: TGTGCCTGGAGTGGGGGTCTTTCAACCAATGAGCAGTTCTTC. Translation: CAWSGGLSTNEQFF.